These 7 T cell receptor beta chains came from one sample sequenced in a study of blood T cell repertoires in COVID-19. Sequencing used immunoSEQ multiplex PCR; TCRdb keeps in-frame clones, though not all of them. This sample has fewer than 60,000 clones, with around 81% found just once. The material sequenced was peripheral blood. Receptors originate from a woman aged 80 or over with COVID-19, enrolled during active disease.

This chain uses TRBV27 with TRBJ2-3; 11 bases map to TRBD2. The CDR3 has 17 amino acids. Germline V gene sequence: CDR1 MNHEY, CDR2 SMNVEV (reference sequence). J gave up 1 base and V 5 bases, and 8 bases lay outside the gene matches. This CDR3 is CASSPRSGLAGTDTQYF. The DNA of the CDR3 is TGTGCCAGCAGTCCGAGGTCGGGACTAGCGGGCACAGATACGCAGTATTTT.

This chain uses TRBV6-2 or TRBV6-3 with TRBJ1-5; weak D call: TRBD1 (6 bases). Trimming stripped 5 bases from V and 3 bases from J, with 11 bases between. The germline V gene has CDR1 MNHEY and CDR2 SVGEGT. This CDR3 has 14 residues. CDR3 in amino acids: CASSPQGYNQPQHF. The CDR3 DNA is TGTGCCAGCAGTCCACAGGGCTACAATCAGCCCCAGCATTTT.

This clone was detected ten times or more. The CDR3: CASSRVRRDGSFQNSPLHF. CDR3 DNA: TGTGCCAGCAGTAGAGTCAGGCGGGACGGAAGTTTTCAAAATTCACCCCTCCACTTT. The chain employs TRBV2 and TRBJ1-6; weak D call: TRBD1 (5 bases). V was cut by 5 bases and J by 7 bases, with 27 bases left in between. The CDR3 runs 19 residues. The germline V gene has CDR1 SNHLY and CDR2 FYNNEI.

This clone was counted once. The rearrangement uses TRBV25-1 and TRBJ1-2, with 9 bases identical to TRBD1. V shed 9 bases, J shed 9 bases, and the junction held 5 bases outside the gene matches. The CDR3 consists of 11 residues. The germline gives CDR1 MGHDK, CDR2 SYGVNS. CDR3 nucleotides: TGTGCCAGTGGACAGGGGCCCCGCTACACCTTC. This gives the protein CASGQGPRYTF.

V gene TRBV2 combines with J gene TRBJ2-2; 7 bases align to TRBD2. The V and J ends lost 6 bases and 4 bases, in that order; junction bases with no gene match: 8. This CDR3 contains 15 residues. Germline V lookup: CDR1 SNHLY, CDR2 FYNNEI. The CDR3 loop is CASRLEGGLTGELFF. CDR3 nucleotides: TGTGCCAGCAGACTAGAGGGAGGGCTCACCGGGGAGCTGTTTTTT.

This clone was seen just once. The rearrangement joins TRBV5-1 to TRBJ2-1, with D possibly TRBD1 on 5 matching bases. Trimming cost V 4 bases and J 7 bases, with 15 bases left between them. The CDR3 loop spans 14 amino acids. CDR1 is SGHRS, CDR2 YFSETQ, per germline. The CDR3 region has the DNA TGCGCCAGCAGCGCGGTACTCCAGGGAAATGAGCAGTTCTTC. Encoded protein: CASSAVLQGNEQFF.

The rearrangement links TRBV11-2 to TRBJ2-7, with TRBD1 matching over 11 bases. The germline V gene encodes CDR1 SGHAT and CDR2 FQNNGV. V dropped 1 base and J dropped 6; count of bases not matched to a gene: 8. The CDR3 has 16 residues. The DNA of the CDR3 is TGTGCCAGCAGCTTAGTTCCTCCCGGGACAGGGGGCGAGCAGTACTTC. It codes for CASSLVPPGTGGEQYF.